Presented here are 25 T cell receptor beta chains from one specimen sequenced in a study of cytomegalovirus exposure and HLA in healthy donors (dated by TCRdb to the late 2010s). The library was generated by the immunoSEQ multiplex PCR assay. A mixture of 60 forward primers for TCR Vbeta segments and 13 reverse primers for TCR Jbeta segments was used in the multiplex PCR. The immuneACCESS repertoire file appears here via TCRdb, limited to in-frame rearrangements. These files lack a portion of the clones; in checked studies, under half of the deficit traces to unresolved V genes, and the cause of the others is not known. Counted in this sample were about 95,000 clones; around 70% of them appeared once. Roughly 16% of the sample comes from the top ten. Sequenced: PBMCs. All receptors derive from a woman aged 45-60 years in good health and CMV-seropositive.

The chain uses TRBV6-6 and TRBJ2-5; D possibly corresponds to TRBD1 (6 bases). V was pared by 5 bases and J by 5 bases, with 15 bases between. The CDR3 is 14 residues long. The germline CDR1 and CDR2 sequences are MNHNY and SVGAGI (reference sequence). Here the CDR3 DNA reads TGTGCCAGCAGTCGGGACACTGAATTTGAGACCCAGTACTTC. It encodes CASSRDTEFETQYF.

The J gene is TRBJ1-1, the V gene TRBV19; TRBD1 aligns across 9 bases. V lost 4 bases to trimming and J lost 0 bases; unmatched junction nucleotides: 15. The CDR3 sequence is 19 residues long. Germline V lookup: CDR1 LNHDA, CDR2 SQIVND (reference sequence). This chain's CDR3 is CASSSPSDRGGLLNTEAFF. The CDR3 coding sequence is TGTGCCAGTAGTAGTCCCTCGGACAGGGGAGGCTTGTTGAACACTGAAGCTTTCTTT.

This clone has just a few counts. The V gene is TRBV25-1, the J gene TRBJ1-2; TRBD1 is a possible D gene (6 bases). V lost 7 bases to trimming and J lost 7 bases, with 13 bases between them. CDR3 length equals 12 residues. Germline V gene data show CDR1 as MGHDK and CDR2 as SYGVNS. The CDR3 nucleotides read TGTGCCAGCAAGGGGGGGGCCGGTGGCTACACCTTC. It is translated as CASKGGAGGYTF.

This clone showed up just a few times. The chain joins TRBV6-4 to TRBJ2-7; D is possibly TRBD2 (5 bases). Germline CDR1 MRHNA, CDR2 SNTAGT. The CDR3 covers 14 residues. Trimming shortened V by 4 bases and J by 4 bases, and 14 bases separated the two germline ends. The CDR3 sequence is CASSAPVRTYEQYF. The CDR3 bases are TGTGCCAGCAGTGCCCCTGTGCGGACTTACGAGCAGTACTTC.

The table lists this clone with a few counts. The CDR3 reads CASSPDFGDIYGYTF. CDR3 bases: TGCGCCAGCAGCCCGGACTTTGGGGATATCTATGGCTACACCTTC. This chain links TRBV5-1 with TRBJ1-2; D remains unclear. The CDR3 spans 15 residues. Deletions cut 4 bases from V and 4 bases from J, with 17 bases between. In germline, CDR1 is SGHRS, CDR2 YFSETQ.

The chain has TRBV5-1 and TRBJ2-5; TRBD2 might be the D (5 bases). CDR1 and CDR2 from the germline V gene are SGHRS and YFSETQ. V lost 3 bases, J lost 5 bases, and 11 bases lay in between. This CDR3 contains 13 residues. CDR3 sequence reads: CASSWTQAETQYF. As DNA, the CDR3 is TGCGCCAGCAGCTGGACTCAGGCGGAGACCCAGTACTTC.

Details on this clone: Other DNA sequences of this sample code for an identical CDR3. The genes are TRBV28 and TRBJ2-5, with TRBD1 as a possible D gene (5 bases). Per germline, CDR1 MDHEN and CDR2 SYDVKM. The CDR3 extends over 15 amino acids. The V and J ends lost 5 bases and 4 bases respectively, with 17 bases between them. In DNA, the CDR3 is TGTGCCAGCAGTCCCCAGCAGGGATTAGGAGAGACCCAGTACTTC. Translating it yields CASSPQQGLGETQYF.

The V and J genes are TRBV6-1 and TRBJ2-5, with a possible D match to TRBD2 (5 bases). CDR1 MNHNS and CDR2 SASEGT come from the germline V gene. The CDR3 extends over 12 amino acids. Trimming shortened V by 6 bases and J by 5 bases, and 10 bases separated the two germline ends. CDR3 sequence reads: CASSPLAETQYF. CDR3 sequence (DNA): TGTGCCAGCAGCCCCCTAGCTGAGACCCAGTACTTC.

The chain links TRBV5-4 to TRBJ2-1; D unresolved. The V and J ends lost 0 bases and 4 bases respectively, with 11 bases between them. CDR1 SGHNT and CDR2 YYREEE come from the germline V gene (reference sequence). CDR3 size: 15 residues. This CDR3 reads CASSLAPVSYNEQFF. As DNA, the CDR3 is TGTGCCAGCAGCTTGGCCCCCGTCTCTTACAATGAGCAGTTCTTC.

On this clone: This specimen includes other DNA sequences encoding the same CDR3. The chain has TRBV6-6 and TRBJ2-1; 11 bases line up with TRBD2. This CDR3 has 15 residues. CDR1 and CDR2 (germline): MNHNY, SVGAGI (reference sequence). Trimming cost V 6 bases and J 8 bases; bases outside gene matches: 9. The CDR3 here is CASRALAGGFDEQFF. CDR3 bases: TGTGCCAGCAGGGCCCTAGCGGGAGGTTTTGATGAGCAGTTCTTC.

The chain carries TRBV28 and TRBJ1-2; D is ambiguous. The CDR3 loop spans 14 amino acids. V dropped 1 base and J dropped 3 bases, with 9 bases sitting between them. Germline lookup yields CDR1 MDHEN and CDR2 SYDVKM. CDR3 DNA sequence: TGTGCCAGCAGTTTATTTCAAGACTACTATGGCTACACCTTC. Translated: CASSLFQDYYGYTF.

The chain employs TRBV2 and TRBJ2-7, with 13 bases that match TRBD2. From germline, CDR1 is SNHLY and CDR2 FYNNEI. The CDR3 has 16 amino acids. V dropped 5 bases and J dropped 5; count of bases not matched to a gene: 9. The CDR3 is CASSSSGLAGVNEQYF. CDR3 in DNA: TGTGCCAGCAGTTCCTCCGGACTAGCGGGAGTTAACGAGCAGTACTTC.

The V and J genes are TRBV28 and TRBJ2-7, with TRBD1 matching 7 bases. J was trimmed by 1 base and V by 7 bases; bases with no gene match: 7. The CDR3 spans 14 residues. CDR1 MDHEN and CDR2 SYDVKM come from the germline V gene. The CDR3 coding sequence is TGTGCCAGCATGACCTTGGACAGGTCCTACGAGCAGTACTTC. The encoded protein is CASMTLDRSYEQYF.

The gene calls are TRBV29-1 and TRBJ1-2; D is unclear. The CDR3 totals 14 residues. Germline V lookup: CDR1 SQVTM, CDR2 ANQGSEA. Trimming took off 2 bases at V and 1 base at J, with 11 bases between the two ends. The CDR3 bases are TGCAGCGTTGAATCAGTATCCGATAACTATGGCTACACCTTC. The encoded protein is CSVESVSDNYGYTF.

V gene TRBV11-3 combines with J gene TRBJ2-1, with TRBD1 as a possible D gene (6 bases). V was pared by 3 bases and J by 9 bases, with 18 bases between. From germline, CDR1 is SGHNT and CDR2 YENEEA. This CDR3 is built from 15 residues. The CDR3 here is CASSFEGTTGGEQFF. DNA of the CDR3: TGTGCCAGCAGCTTCGAGGGGACAACCGGCGGTGAGCAGTTCTTC.

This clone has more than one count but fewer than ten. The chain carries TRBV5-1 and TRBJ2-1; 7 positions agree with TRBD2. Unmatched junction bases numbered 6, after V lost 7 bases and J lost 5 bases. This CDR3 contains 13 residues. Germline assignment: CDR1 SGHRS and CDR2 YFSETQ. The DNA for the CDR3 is TGCGCCAGCTCCGGACTAGTCGACAATGAGCAGTTCTTC. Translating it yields CASSGLVDNEQFF.

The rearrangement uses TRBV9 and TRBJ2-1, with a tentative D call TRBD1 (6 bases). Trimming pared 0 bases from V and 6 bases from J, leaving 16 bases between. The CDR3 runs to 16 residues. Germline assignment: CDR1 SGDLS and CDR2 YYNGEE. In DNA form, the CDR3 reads TGTGCCAGCAGCGTAGATACAGGGATGGGTCGCAATGAGCAGTTCTTC. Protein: CASSVDTGMGRNEQFF.

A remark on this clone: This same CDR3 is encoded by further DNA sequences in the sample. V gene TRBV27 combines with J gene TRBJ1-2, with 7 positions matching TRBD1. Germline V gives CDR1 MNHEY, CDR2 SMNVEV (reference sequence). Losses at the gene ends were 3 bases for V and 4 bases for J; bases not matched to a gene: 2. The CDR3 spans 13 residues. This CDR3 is CASSFQGGYGYTF. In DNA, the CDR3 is TGTGCCAGCAGTTTTCAGGGGGGCTATGGCTACACCTTC.

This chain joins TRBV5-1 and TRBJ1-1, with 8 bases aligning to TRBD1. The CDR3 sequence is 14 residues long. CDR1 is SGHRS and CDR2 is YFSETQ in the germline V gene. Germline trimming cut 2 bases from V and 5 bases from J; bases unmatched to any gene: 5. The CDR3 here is CASSLWDRKTEAFF. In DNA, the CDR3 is TGCGCCAGCAGCTTATGGGACAGGAAGACTGAAGCTTTCTTT.

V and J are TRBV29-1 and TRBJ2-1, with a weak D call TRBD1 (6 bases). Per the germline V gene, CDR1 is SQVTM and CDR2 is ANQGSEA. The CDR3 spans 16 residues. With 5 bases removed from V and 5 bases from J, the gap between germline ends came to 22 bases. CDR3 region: CSVLRVRDTRDNEQFF. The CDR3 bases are TGCAGCGTTCTTAGGGTCCGGGACACGAGGGACAATGAGCAGTTCTTC.

The CDR3 bases are TGTGCCAGCAGCTTAGCGGGAGGGGACGGGGAGCTGTTTTTT. Protein sequence: CASSLAGGDGELFF. The chain combines TRBV11-2 with TRBJ2-2; 8 bases agree with TRBD2. The CDR3 is 14 amino acids. V shed 1 base and J 7 bases; nucleotides not matched to a gene: 2. Germline CDR1 reads SGHAT; CDR2 reads FQNNGV. The full variable domain, completed using reference TRBV11-2 and TRBJ2-2, is EAGVAQSPRYKIIEKRQSVAFWCNPISGHATLYWYQQILGQGPKLLIQFQNNGVVDDSQLPKDRFSAERLKGVDSTLKIQPAKLEDSAVYLCASSLAGGDGELFFGEGSRLTVL.

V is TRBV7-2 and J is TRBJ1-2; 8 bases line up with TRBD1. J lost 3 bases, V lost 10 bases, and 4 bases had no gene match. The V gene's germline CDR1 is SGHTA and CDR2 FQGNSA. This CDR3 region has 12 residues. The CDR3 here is CATRTGYYGYTF. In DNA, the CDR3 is TGTGCCACCCGGACAGGGTACTATGGCTACACCTTC.

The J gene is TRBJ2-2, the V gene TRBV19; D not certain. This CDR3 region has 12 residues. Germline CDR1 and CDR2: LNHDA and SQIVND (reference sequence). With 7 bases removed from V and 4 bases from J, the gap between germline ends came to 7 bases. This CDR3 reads CASNWLTGELFF. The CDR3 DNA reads TGTGCCAGTAATTGGCTCACCGGGGAGCTGTTTTTT.

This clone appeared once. In DNA form, the CDR3 reads TGTGCCTGGAGTGTTGGGCTACTGGACACCGGGGAGCTGTTTTTT. Encoded protein: CAWSVGLLDTGELFF. The rearrangement links TRBV30 to TRBJ2-2, with D hard to call. Trimming took 0 bases from V and 3 from J, leaving 11 bases between them. This CDR3 region has 15 residues. Germline lookup yields CDR1 GTSNPN and CDR2 SVGIG (reference sequence).

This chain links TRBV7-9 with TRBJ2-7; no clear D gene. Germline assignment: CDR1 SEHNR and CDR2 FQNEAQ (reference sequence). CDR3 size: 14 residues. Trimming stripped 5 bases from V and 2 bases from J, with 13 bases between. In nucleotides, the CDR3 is TGTGCCAGCAGCCCCACAGTCAATGCCTACGAGCAGTACTTC. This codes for CASSPTVNAYEQYF.